The TCR beta chain under discussion was sequenced for a study of blood T cells in healthy people across ages. This clonotype was seen only a few times. The antigen remains undetermined. CDR1 is LGHDT and CDR2 is YNNKEL in the germline V gene (reference sequence). After removal of 4 bases from V and 1 base from J, the junction contained 12 bases not matched to a gene. The CDR3 is 17 residues long. Together with a sample-barcoded 5' primer, a J-beta primer mix was included in a second PCR lasting roughly 6 to 12 cycles. Each cDNA molecule, via a template-switch adaptor with 12 random nucleotides, was tagged. One entry per CDR3 protein results from TCRdb running MiXCR on the 5' RACE reads. Among roughly 900,000 distinct CDR3 sequences listed, around 30% were seen once. Study results and limitations: Naive T cell percentage by flow cytometry tracked strongly with beta diversity. Roughly linear age-related decline in beta diversity appeared, significant by age approximately 40.

The draw of peripheral blood yielded ten milliliters from each donor. The rearrangement joins TRBV3-1 to TRBJ1-1; TRBD1 matches 7 bases. What was sequenced was blood. The receptor was isolated from a woman of 80 years or more in good health. This chain's CDR3 is CASSPNFDRVGNTEAFF. The CDR3 nucleotides read TGTGCCAGCAGCCCAAATTTCGACAGGGTTGGGAACACTGAAGCTTTCTTT.